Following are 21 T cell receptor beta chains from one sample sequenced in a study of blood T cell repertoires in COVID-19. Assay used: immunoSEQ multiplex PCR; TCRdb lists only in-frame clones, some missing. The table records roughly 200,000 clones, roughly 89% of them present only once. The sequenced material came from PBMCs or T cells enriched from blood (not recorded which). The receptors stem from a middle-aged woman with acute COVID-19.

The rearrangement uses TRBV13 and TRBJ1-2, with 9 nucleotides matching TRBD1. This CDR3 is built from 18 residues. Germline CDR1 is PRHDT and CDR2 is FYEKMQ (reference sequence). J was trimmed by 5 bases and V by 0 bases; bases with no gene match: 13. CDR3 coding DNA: TGTGCCAGCAGCTTAGGCGCCCTGAGACAGGGGGGAATTTATGGCTACACCTTC. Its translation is CASSLGALRQGGIYGYTF. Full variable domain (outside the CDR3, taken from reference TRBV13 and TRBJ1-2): AAGVIQSPRHLIKEKRETATLKCYPIPRHDTVYWYQQGPGQDPQFLISFYEKMQSDKGSIPDRFSAQQFSDYHSELNMSSLELGDSALYFCASSLGALRQGGIYGYTFGSGTRLTVV.

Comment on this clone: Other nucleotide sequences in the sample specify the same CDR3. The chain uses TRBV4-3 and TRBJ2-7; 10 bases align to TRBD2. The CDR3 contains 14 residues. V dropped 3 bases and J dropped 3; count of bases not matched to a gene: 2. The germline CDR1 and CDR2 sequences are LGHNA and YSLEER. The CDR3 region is CASSQSSGSYEQYF. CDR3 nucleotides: TGCGCCAGCAGCCAGTCTAGCGGGAGCTACGAGCAGTACTTC.

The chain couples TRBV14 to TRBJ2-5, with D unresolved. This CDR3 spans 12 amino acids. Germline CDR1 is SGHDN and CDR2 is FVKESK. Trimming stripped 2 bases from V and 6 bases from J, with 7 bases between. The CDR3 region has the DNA TGTGCCAGCAGCCAAAGTTGGCAGACCCAGTACTTC. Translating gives CASSQSWQTQYF.

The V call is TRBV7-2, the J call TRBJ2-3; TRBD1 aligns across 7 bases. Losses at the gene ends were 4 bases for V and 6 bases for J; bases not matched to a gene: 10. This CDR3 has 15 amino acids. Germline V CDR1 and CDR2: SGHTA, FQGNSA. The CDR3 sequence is CASSSTGRLGDTQYF. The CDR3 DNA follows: TGTGCCAGCAGCTCGACAGGGCGCCTGGGTGATACGCAGTATTTT.

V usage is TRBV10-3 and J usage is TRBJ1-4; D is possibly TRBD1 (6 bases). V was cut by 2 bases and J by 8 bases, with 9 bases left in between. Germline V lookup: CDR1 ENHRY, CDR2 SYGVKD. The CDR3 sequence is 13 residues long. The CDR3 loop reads CAISEQGWEKLFF. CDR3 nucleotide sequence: TGTGCCATCAGTGAGCAGGGGTGGGAAAAACTGTTTTTT.

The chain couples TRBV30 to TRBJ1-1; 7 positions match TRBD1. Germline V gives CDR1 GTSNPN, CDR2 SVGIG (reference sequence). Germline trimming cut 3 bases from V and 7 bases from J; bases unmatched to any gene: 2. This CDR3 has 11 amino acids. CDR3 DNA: TGTGCCTGGAGCCAGGGGGGTGAAGCTTTCTTT. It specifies CAWSQGGEAFF. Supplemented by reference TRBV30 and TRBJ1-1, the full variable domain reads SQTIHQWPATLVQPVGSPLSLECTVEGTSNPNLYWYRQAAGRGLQLLFYSVGIGQISSEVPQNLSASRPQDRQFILSSKKLLLSDSGFYLCAWSQGGEAFFGQGTRLTVV.

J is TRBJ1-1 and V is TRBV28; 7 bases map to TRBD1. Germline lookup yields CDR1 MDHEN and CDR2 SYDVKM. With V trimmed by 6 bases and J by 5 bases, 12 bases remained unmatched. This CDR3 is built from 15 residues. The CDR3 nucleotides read TGTGCCAGCAGGATTGATAGTACAGGGGTGACTGAAGCTTTCTTT. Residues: CASRIDSTGVTEAFF.

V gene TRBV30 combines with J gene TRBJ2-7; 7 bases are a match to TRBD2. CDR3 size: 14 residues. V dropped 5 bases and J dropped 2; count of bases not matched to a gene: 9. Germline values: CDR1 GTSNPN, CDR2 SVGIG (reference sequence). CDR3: CAWQKLAQTYEQYF. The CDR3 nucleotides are TGTGCCTGGCAAAAACTAGCGCAAACCTACGAGCAGTACTTC.

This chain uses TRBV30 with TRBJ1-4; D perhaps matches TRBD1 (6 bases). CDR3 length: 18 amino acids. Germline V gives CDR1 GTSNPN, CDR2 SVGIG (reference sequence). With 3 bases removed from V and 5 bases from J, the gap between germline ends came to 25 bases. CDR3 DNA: TGTGCCTGGAGCCAGGGACATCTTTCATTATACATAAATGAAAAACTGTTTTTT. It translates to CAWSQGHLSLYINEKLFF. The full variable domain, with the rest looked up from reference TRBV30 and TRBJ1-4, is SQTIHQWPATLVQPVGSPLSLECTVEGTSNPNLYWYRQAAGRGLQLLFYSVGIGQISSEVPQNLSASRPQDRQFILSSKKLLLSDSGFYLCAWSQGHLSLYINEKLFFGSGTQLSVL.

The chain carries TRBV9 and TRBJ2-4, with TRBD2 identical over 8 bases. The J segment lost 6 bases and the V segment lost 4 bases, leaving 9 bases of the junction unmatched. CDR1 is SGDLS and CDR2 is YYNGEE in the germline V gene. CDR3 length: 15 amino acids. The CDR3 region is CASSSGGGKANIQYF. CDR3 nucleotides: TGTGCCAGCAGCTCGGGAGGGGGGAAGGCAAACATTCAGTACTTC. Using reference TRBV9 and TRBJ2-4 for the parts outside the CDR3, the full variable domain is DSGVTQTPKHLITATGQRVTLRCSPRSGDLSVYWYQQSLDQGLQFLIQYYNGEERAKGNILERFSAQQFPDLHSELNLSSLELGDSALYFCASSSGGGKANIQYFGAGTRLSVL.

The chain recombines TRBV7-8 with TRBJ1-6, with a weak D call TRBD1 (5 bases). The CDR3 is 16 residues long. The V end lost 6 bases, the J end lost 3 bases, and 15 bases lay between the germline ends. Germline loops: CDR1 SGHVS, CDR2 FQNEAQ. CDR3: CASSLSLGGYNSPLHF. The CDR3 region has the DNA TGTGCCAGCAGTCTTTCCCTGGGGGGCTATAATTCACCCCTCCACTTT.

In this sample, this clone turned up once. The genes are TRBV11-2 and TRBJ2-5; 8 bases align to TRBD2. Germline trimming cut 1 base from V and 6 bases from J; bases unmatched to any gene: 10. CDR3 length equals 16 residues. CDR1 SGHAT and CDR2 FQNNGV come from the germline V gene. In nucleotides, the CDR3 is TGTGCCAGCAGCTTAGTAGAGGGTAGCGGGATTAAGACCCAGTACTTC. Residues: CASSLVEGSGIKTQYF.

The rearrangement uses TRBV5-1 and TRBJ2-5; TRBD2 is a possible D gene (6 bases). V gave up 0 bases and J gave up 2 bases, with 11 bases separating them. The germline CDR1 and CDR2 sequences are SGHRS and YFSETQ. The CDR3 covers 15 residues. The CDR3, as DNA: TGCGCCAGCAGCTTGGCCATCGGGGGACAAGAGACCCAGTACTTC. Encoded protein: CASSLAIGGQETQYF.

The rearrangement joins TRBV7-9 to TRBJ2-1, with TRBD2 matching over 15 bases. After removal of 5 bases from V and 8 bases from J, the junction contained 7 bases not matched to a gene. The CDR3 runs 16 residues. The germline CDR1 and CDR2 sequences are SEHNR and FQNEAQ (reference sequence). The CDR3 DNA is TGTGCCAGCAGCGCGCGGACTAGCGGGAGGGGGGATGAGCAGTTCTTC. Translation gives CASSARTSGRGDEQFF.

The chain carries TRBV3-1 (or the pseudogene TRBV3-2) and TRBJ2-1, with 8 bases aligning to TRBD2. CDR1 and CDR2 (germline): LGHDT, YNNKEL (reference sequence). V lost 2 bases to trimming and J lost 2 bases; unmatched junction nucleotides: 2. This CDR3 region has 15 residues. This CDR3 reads CASSQSGGTYNEQFF. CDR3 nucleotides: TGTGCCAGCAGCCAAAGCGGGGGAACCTACAATGAGCAGTTCTTC.

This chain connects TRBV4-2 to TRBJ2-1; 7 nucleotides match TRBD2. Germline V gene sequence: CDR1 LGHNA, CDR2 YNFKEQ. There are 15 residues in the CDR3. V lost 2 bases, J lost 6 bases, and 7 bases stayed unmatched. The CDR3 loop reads CASSQTGTTTNEQFF. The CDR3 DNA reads TGTGCCAGCAGCCAAACCGGGACTACGACCAATGAGCAGTTCTTC.

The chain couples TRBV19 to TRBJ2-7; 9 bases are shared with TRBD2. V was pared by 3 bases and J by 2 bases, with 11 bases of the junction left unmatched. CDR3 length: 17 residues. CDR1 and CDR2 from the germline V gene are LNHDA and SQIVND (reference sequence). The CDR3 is CASSIAWKREVTYEQYF. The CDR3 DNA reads TGTGCCAGTAGTATTGCGTGGAAGCGGGAGGTAACCTACGAGCAGTACTTC.

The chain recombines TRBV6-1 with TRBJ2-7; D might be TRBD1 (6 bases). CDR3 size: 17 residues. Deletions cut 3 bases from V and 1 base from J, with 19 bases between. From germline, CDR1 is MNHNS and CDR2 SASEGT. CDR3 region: CASSDDGVGDTSYEQYF. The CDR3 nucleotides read TGTGCCAGCAGTGACGATGGGGTGGGGGACACATCCTACGAGCAGTACTTC.

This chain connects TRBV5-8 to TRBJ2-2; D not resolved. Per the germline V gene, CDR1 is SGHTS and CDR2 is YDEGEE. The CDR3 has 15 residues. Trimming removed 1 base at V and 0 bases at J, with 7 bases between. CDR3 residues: CASSLSRTNTGELFF. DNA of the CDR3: TGTGCCAGCAGCTTGTCCAGAACGAACACCGGGGAGCTGTTTTTT.

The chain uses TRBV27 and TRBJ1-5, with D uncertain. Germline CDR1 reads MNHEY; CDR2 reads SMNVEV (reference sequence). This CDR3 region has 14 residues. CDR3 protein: CASGALTGNQPQHF. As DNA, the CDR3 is TGTGCAAGCGGAGCGCTAACCGGCAATCAGCCCCAGCATTTT.

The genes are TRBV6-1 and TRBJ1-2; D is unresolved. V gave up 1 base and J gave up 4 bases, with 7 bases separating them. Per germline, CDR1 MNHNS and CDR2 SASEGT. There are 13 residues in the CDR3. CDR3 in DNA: TGTGCCAGCAGTGAAGAACTAACCTATGGCTACACCTTC. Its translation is CASSEELTYGYTF.